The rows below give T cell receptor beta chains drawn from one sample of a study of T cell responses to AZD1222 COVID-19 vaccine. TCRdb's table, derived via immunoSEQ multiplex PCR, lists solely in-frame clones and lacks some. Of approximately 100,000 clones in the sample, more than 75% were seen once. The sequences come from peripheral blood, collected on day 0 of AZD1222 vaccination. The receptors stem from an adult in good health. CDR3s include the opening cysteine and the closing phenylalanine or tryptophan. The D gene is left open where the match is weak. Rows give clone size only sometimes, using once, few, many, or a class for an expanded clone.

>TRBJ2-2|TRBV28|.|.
TGTGCCAGCAGTTTAGACAACAGACGGACCGGGGAGCTGTTTTTT
CASSLDNRRTGELFF
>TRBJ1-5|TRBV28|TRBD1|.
TGTGCCAGCAGTTCCACAGGGGGTTCGGAACAGCCCCAGCATTTT
CASSSTGGSEQPQHF
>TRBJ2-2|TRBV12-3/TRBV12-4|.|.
TGTGCCAGCCAAGATACCAACACCGGGGAGCTGTTTTTT
CASQDTNTGELFF
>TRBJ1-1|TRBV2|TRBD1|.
TGTGCCAGCAAGGGACAGGGGGCTAACACTGAAGCTTTCTTT
CASKGQGANTEAFF
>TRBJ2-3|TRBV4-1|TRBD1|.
TGCGCCAGCAGGGACAGGGGCCCACAAAATACGCAGTATTTT
CASRDRGPQNTQYF
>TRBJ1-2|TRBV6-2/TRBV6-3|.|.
TGTGCCAGCAGCAGACCCCCGGGCGGCTACACCTTC
CASSRPPGGYTF
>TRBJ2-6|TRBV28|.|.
TGTGCCAGCAGTCCTACAGGCTCCGGGGCCAACGTCCTGACTTTC
CASSPTGSGANVLTF
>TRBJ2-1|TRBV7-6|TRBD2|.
TGTGCCAGCAGCTTAGGTTCACGGGAGGTTACCTACAATGAGCAGTTCTTC
CASSLGSREVTYNEQFF
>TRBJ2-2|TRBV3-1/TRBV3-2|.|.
TGTGCCAGCAGCCGGGTAGCCGGGGAGCTGTTTTTT
CASSRVAGELFF
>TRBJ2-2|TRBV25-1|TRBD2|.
TGTGCCAGCAGTCGGGGAGGACTAGCGGGATTGAACACCGGGGAGCTGTTTTTT
CASSRGGLAGLNTGELFF
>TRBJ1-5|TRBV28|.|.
TGTGCCAGCAGTCTACAGGATCCCCCGCCCCAGCATTTT
CASSLQDPPPQHF
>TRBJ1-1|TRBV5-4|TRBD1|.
TGTGCCAGCAGCCCGCCACAGGGGGTCAACACTGAAGCTTTCTTT
CASSPPQGVNTEAFF
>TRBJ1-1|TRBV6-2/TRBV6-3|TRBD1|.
TGTGCCAGCAGTTACGGCGAACAGGGGCACACTGAAGCTTTCTTT
CASSYGEQGHTEAFF
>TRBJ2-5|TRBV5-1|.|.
TGCGCCAGCAGCTTGGGTTCTGGGGGTGAGACCCAGTACTTC
CASSLGSGGETQYF
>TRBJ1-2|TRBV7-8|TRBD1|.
TGTGCCAGCAGCTTAGTTGGGGACAGCCCTTCTGGAGGCTACACCTTC
CASSLVGDSPSGGYTF
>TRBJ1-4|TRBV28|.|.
TGTGCCAGCAGCCGGGACGGAGTTGAAAAACTGTTTTTT
CASSRDGVEKLFF
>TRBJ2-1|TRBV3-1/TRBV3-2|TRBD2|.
TGTGCCAGCAGCTCTACCTTGTCCGGGACTAGTAGGAACAATGAGCAGTTCTTC
CASSSTLSGTSRNNEQFF
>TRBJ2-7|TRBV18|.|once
TGTGCCAGCTCACCACCTTCAGGAGGAAACTACGAGCAGTACTTC
CASSPPSGGNYEQYF
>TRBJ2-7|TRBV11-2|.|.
TGTGCCAGCAGAAGGACAAGGGACCACGAGCAGTACTTC
CASRRTRDHEQYF
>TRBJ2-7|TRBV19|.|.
TGTGCCAGTAGTATCCGAGTAAGGGCCAGCGAGCAGTACTTC
CASSIRVRASEQYF
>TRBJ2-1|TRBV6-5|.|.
TGTGCCAGCAACCCAAGGGGGGGATCCTACAATGAGCAGTTCTTC
CASNPRGGSYNEQFF
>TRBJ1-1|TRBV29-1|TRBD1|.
TGCAGCGTCCAAGAAAGGACAGGGATGTCTGAAGCTTTCTTT
CSVQERTGMSEAFF
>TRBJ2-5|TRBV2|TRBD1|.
TGTGCCAGCAGCCTCGTCCCAGTTCGACAGGGCGCACAAGAGACCCAGTACTTC
CASSLVPVRQGAQETQYF
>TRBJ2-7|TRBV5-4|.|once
TGTGCCAGCACCCCAGGGACCTCCTCCTACGAGCAGTACTTC
CASTPGTSSYEQYF
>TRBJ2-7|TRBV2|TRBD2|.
TGTGCCAGCAGTGAAAAGCGGGGTGCCCCCTACGAGCAGTACTTC
CASSEKRGAPYEQYF
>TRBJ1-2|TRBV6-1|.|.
TGTGCCAGCAGTGAAGGATTCAGGGTAGATGGCTACACCTTC
CASSEGFRVDGYTF
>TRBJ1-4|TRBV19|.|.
TGTGCCAGTAGTGCACGGCTTGCAACTAATGAAAAACTGTTTTTT
CASSARLATNEKLFF
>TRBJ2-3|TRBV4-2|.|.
TGTGCCAGCAGCCAAGAGTCAGATACGCAGTATTTT
CASSQESDTQYF
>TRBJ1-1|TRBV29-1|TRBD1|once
TGCAGCGGGGGACAGGGGGCTATGAACACTGAAGCTTTCTTT
CSGGQGAMNTEAFF
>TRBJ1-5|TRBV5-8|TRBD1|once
TGTGCCAGCAGCCAATGGACAGGGGGCCCCGATCAGCCCCAGCATTTT
CASSQWTGGPDQPQHF
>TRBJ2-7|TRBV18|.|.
TGTGCCAGCTCACGAGGAGACGAGCAGTACTTC
CASSRGDEQYF
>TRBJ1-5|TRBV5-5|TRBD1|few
TGTGCCAGCAGCTTGCCGGGACAGGGGGCTGAATATAGCAATCAGCCCCAGCATTTT
CASSLPGQGAEYSNQPQHF
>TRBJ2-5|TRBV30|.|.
TGTGCCTGGGGGCGGACCTACCAAGAGACCCAGTACTTC
CAWGRTYQETQYF
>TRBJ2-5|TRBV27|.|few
TGTGCCAGCAGTCCCCGTGGAAAGGGGGAGACCCAGTACTTC
CASSPRGKGETQYF
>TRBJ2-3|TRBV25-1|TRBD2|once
TGTGCCAGCAGTGAATTGGGGCGGGAGGCAGATACGCAGTATTTT
CASSELGREADTQYF
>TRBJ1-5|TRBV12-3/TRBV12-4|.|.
TGTGCCAGCAGTCCCACGAGCGAGCCCCAGCATTTT
CASSPTSEPQHF
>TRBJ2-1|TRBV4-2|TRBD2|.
TGTGCCAGCAGCCAAACCCTAGGAGCGGGAGGGTTGAATGAGCAGTTCTTC
CASSQTLGAGGLNEQFF
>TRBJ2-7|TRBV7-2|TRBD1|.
TGTGCCAGCAGCTTAGAATGGGACAGGGCCTACGAGCAGTACTTC
CASSLEWDRAYEQYF
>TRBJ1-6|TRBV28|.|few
TGTGCCAGCAGTTCCCTGGGGTCACCCCTCCACTTT
CASSSLGSPLHF
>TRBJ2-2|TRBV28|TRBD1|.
TGTGCCAGCAGGACAGGGGTTAACACCGGGGAGCTGTTTTTT
CASRTGVNTGELFF
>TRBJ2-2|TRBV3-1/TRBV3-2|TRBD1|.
TGTGCCAGCAGCTCCCCGGGACAGGGTACCGGGGAGCTGTTTTTT
CASSSPGQGTGELFF